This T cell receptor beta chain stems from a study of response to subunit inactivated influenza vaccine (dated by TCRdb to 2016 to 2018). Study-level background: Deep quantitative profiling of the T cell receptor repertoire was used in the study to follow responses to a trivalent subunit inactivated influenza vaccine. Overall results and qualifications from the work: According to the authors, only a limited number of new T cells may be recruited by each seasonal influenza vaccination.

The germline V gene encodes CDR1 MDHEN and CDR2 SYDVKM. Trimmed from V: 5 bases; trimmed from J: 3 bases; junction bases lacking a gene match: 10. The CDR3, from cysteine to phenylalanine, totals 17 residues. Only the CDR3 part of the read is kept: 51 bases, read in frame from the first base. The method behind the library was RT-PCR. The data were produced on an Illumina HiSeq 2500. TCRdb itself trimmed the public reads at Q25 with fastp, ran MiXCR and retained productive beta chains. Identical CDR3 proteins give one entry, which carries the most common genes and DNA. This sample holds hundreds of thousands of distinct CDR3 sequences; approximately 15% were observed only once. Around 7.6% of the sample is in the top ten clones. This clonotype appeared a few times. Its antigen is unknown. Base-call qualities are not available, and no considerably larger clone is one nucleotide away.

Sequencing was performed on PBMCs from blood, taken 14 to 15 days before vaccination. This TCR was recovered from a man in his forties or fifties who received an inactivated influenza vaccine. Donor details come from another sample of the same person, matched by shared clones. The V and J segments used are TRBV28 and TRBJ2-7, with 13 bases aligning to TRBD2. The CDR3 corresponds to CASSSYGGLAGVYEQYF. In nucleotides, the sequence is TGTGCCAGCAGTAGCTACGGTGGACTAGCGGGAGTCTACGAGCAGTACTTC.